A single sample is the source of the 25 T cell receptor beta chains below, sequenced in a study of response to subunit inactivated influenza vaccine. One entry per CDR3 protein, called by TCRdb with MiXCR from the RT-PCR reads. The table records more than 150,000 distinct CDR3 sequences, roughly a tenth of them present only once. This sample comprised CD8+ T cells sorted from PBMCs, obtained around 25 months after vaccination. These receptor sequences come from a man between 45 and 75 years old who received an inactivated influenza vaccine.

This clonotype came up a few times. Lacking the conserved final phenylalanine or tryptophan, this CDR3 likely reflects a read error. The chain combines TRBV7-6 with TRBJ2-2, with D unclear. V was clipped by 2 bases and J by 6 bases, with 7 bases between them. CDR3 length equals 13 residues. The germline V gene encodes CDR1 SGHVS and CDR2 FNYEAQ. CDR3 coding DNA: TGTGCCAGCAGCTTAACGGAATCCGGGGAGCTGTTTCTT. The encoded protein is CASSLTESGELFL.

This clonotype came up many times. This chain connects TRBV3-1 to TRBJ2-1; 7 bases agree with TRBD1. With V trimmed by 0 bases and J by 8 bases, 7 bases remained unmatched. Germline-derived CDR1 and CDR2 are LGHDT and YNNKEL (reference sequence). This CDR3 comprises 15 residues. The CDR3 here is CASSQDLGTADEQFF. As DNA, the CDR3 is TGTGCCAGCAGCCAAGATTTGGGGACAGCGGATGAGCAGTTCTTC.

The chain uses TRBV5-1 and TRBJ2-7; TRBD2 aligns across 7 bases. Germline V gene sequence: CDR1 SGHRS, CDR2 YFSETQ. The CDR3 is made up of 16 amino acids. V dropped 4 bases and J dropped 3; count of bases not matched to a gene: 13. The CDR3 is CASSNPSGMDLYEQYF. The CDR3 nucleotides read TGCGCCAGCAGCAACCCGAGCGGGATGGACCTCTACGAGCAGTACTTC.

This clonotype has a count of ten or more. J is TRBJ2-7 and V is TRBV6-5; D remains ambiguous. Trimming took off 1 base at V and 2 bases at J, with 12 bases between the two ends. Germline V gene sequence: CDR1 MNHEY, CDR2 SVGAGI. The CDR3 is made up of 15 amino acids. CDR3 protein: CASSYYDGRTYEQYF. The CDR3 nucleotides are TGTGCCAGCAGTTACTATGACGGACGGACCTACGAGCAGTACTTC.

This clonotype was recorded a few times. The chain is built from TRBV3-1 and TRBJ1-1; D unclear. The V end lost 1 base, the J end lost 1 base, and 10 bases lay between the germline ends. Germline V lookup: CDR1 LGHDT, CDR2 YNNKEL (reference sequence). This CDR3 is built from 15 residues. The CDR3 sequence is CASSQVDGGNTEAFF. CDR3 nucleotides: TGTGCCAGCAGCCAAGTAGATGGCGGGAACACTGAAGCTTTCTTT.

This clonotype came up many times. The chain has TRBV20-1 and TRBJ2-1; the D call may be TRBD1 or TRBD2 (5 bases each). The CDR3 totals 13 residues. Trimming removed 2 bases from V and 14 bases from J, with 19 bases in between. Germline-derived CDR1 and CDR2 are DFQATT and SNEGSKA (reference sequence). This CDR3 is CSARFLHGTGEFF. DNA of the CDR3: TGCAGTGCTAGATTCCTCCATGGGACCGGGGAGTTCTTC.

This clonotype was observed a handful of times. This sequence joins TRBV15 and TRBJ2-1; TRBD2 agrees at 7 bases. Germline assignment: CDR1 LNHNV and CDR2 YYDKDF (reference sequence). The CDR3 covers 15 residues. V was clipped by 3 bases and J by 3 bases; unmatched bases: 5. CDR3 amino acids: CATSSRRESYNEQFF. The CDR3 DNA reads TGTGCCACCAGCAGTCGGCGGGAGAGCTACAATGAGCAGTTCTTC.

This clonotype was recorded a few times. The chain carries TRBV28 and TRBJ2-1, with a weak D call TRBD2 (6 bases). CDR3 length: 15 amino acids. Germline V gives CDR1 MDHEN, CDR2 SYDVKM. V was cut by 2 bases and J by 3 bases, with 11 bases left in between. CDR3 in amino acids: CASSLRGKGYNEQFF. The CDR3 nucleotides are TGTGCCAGCAGTTTACGGGGGAAGGGCTACAATGAGCAGTTCTTC.

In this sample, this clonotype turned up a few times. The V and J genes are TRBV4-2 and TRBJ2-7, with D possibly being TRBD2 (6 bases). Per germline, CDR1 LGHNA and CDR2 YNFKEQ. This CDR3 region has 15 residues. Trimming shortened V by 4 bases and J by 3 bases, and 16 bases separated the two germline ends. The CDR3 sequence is CASSPRAGQYYEQYF. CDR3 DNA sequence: TGTGCCAGCAGCCCCCGTGCGGGGCAGTACTACGAGCAGTACTTC.

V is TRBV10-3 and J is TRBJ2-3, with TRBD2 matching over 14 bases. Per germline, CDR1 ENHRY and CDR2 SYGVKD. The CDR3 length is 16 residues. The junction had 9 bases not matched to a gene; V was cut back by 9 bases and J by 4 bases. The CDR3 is CAIQTSGGASADTQYF. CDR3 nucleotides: TGTGCCATACAGACTAGCGGGGGGGCCAGCGCAGATACGCAGTATTTT.

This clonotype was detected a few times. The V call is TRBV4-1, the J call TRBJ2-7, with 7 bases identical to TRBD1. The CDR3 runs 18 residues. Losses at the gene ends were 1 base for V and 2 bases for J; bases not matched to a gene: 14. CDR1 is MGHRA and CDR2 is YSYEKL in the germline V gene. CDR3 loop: CASSQVQLLQGHPYEQYF. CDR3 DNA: TGCGCCAGCAGCCAAGTACAACTTTTACAGGGGCACCCCTACGAGCAGTACTTC.

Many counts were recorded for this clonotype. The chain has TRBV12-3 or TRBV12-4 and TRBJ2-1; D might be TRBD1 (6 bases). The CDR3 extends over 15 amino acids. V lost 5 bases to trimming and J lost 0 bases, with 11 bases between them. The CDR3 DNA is TGTGCCAGCAGTCCCGGGACATACTCCTACAATGAGCAGTTCTTC. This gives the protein CASSPGTYSYNEQFF.

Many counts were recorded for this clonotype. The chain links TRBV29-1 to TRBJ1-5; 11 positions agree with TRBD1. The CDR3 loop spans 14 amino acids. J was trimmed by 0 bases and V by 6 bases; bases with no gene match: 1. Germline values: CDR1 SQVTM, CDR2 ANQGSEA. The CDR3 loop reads CSVGQGASNQPQHF. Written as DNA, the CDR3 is TGCAGCGTCGGACAGGGGGCTAGCAATCAGCCCCAGCATTTT.

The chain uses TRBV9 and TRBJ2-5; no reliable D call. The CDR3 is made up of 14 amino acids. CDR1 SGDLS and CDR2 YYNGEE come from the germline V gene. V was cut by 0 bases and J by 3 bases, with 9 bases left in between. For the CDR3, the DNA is TGTGCCAGCAGCGTAGGAGGCACGGAAGAGACCCAGTACTTC. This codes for CASSVGGTEETQYF.

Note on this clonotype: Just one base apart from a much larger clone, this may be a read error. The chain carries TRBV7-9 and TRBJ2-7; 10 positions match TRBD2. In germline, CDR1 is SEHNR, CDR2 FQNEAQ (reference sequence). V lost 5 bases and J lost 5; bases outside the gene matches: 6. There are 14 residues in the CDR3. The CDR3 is CASSLGLAENEQYF. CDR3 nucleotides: TGTGCCAGCAGCCTCGGACTAGCGGAAAACGAGCAGTACTTC.

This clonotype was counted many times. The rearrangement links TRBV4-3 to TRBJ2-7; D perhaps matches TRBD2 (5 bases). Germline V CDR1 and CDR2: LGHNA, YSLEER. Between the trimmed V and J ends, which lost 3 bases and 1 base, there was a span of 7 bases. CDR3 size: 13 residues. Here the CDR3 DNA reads TGCGCCAGCAGCCACCCGGGATCCTACGAGCAGTACTTC. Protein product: CASSHPGSYEQYF.

Here the CDR3 DNA reads TGTGCCAGCAGTTTAACATCATGGCAGCCCCAGCATTTT. Its protein product is CASSLTSWQPQHF. The chain links TRBV6-5 to TRBJ1-5; D is uncertain. Trimming stripped 4 bases from V and 7 bases from J, with 11 bases between. CDR1 and CDR2 (germline): MNHEY, SVGAGI. The CDR3 has 13 amino acids.

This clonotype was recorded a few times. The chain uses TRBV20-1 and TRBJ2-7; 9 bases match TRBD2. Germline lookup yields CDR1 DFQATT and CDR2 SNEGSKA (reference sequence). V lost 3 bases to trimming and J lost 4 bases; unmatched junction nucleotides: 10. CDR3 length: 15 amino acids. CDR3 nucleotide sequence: TGCAGTGCTAGTCCGAGAGTAGCGGGAGTTTACGAGCAGTACTTC. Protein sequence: CSASPRVAGVYEQYF.

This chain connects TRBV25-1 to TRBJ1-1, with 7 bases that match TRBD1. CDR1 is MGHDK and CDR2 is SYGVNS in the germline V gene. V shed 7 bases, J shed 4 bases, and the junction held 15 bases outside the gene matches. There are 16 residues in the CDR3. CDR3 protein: CASIGTSNRGSTEAFF. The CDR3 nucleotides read TGTGCCAGCATTGGTACTAGCAACAGGGGAAGCACTGAAGCTTTCTTT.

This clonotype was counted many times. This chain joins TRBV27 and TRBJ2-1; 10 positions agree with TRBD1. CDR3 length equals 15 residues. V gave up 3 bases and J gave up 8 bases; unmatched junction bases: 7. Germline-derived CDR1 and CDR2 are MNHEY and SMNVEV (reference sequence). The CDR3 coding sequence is TGTGCCAGCAGTTTGTCGGACAGGGGGGAAGATGAGCAGTTCTTC. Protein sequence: CASSLSDRGEDEQFF.

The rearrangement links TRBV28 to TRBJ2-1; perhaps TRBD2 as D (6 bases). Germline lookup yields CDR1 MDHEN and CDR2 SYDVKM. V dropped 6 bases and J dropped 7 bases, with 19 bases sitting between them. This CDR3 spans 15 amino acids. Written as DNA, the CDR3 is TGTGCCAGCAGGACGATAGCGGAAAGGGAGAATGAGCAGTTCTTC. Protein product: CASRTIAERENEQFF.

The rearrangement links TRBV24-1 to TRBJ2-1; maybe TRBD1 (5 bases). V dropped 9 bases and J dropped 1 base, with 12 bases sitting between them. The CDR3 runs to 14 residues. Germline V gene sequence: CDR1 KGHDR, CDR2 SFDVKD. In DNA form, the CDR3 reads TGTGCCACCGGCAGGGCAGGATCCTACAATGAGCAGTTCTTC. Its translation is CATGRAGSYNEQFF.

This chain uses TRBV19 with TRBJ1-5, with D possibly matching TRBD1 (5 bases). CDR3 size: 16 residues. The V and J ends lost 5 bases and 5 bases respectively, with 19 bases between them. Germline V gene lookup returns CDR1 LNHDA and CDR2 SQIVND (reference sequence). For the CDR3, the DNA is TGTGCCAGTAGTGCCACGTTGGGGTCAGGGCATCAGCCCCAGCATTTT. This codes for CASSATLGSGHQPQHF.

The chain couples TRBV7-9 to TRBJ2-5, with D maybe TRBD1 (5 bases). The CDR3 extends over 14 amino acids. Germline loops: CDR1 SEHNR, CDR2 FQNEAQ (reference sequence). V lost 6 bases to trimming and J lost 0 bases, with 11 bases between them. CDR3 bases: TGTGCCAGCAGTGACACGACAGACCAAGAGACCCAGTACTTC. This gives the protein CASSDTTDQETQYF.

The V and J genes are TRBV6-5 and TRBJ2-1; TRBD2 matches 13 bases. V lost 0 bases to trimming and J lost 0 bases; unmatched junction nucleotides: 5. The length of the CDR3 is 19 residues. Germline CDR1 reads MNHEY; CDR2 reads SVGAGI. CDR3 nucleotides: TGTGCCAGCAGTTACTCACTAGCGGGAGGGCGCGGCTCCTACAATGAGCAGTTCTTC. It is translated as CASSYSLAGGRGSYNEQFF.